This is a list of T cell receptor beta chains from one sample in a study of blood T cells in healthy people across ages. One entry per CDR3 protein, called by TCRdb with MiXCR from the 5' RACE reads. The table lists 800,000 to 950,000 distinct CDR3 sequences, approximately 35% of them singletons. The sequenced material came from blood. The receptors come from a man aged 18 to 30 in good health. The CDR3 runs from the conserved cysteine through the conserved F or W. D genes are given only for firm matches. Clone size appears in some rows only: once, few, many, or a class for an expanded clone.

d_gene: TRBD2; j_gene: TRBJ2-5; v_gene: TRBV6-2/TRBV6-3; abundance: -; CDR3aa: CASSYELARVGQETQYF; CDR3nt: TGTGCCAGCAGTTATGAACTAGCGAGGGTCGGCCAAGAGACCCAGTACTTC
d_gene: -; j_gene: TRBJ1-4; v_gene: TRBV2; abundance: once; CDR3aa: CASTPSEKLFF; CDR3nt: TGTGCCAGCACCCCATCCGAAAAACTGTTTTTT
d_gene: -; j_gene: TRBJ2-1; v_gene: TRBV10-3; abundance: once; CDR3aa: CAISESQGEVNEQFF; CDR3nt: TGTGCCATCAGTGAGTCCCAGGGTGAGGTAAATGAGCAGTTCTTC
d_gene: TRBD1; j_gene: TRBJ1-2; v_gene: TRBV7-2; abundance: -; CDR3aa: CASSPAGTGVGGYTF; CDR3nt: TGTGCCAGCAGCCCCGCAGGCACAGGGGTGGGTGGCTACACCTTC
d_gene: -; j_gene: TRBJ2-1; v_gene: TRBV6-5; abundance: few; CDR3aa: CASSYSRTGSYNEQFF; CDR3nt: TGTGCCAGCAGTTACTCCCGGACTGGCTCCTACAATGAGCAGTTCTTC
d_gene: -; j_gene: TRBJ2-1; v_gene: TRBV4-3; abundance: -; CDR3aa: CASSQVEGARMVEQFF; CDR3nt: TGCGCCAGCAGCCAAGTGGAGGGGGCGAGGATGGTTGAGCAGTTCTTC
d_gene: -; j_gene: TRBJ2-7; v_gene: TRBV12-3/TRBV12-4; abundance: many; CDR3aa: CASSLGLYEQYF; CDR3nt: TGTGCCAGCAGTTTAGGGTTATACGAGCAGTACTTC
d_gene: -; j_gene: TRBJ1-1; v_gene: TRBV28; abundance: -; CDR3aa: CASSSMTEADSEGFF; CDR3nt: TGTGCCAGCAGTTCCATGACCGAGGCTGATTCTGAAGGTTTCTTT
d_gene: TRBD2; j_gene: TRBJ2-1; v_gene: TRBV7-9; abundance: -; CDR3aa: CASSLDSGLAGGNNEQFF; CDR3nt: TGTGCCAGCAGCTTAGATTCAGGACTAGCGGGGGGCAACAATGAGCAGTTCTTC
d_gene: -; j_gene: TRBJ2-1; v_gene: TRBV4-3; abundance: few; CDR3aa: CASSHDPGPQVDEQFF; CDR3nt: TGCGCCAGCAGCCACGATCCGGGACCCCAAGTAGATGAGCAGTTCTTC
d_gene: TRBD1; j_gene: TRBJ1-6; v_gene: TRBV9; abundance: few; CDR3aa: CASSVVGQGNSPLHF; CDR3nt: TGTGCCAGCAGCGTAGTGGGACAGGGGAATTCACCCCTCCACTTT
d_gene: -; j_gene: TRBJ1-5; v_gene: TRBV5-8; abundance: many; CDR3aa: CASRGTGDQPQHF; CDR3nt: TGTGCCAGCAGAGGGACGGGAGATCAGCCCCAGCATTTT
d_gene: -; j_gene: TRBJ2-2; v_gene: TRBV12-3/TRBV12-4; abundance: -; CDR3aa: CASSLGRGGELFF; CDR3nt: TGTGCCAGCAGTTTAGGTCGGGGCGGGGAGCTGTTTTTT
d_gene: TRBD1; j_gene: TRBJ2-4; v_gene: TRBV9; abundance: -; CDR3aa: CASSVDGTGKGKNIQYF; CDR3nt: TGTGCCAGCAGCGTAGACGGGACAGGGAAAGGCAAAAACATTCAGTACTTC
d_gene: TRBD1; j_gene: TRBJ1-2; v_gene: TRBV20-1; abundance: few; CDR3aa: CSAGPGTGDYSYGYTF; CDR3nt: TGCAGTGCTGGTCCCGGGACAGGGGACTATAGCTATGGCTACACCTTC
d_gene: TRBD2; j_gene: TRBJ2-1; v_gene: TRBV12-3/TRBV12-4; abundance: many; CDR3aa: CASRLGTSVYNEQFF; CDR3nt: TGTGCCAGCAGGCTGGGGACTAGCGTTTACAATGAGCAGTTCTTC
d_gene: -; j_gene: TRBJ1-2; v_gene: TRBV27; abundance: many; CDR3aa: CAVGRGPGDGYTF; CDR3nt: TGTGCTGTCGGTAGGGGACCTGGTGATGGCTACACCTTC
d_gene: TRBD2; j_gene: TRBJ2-5; v_gene: TRBV3-1; abundance: -; CDR3aa: CASSLHSGGAGETQYF; CDR3nt: TGTGCCAGCAGCCTCCATAGCGGGGGGGCCGGAGAGACCCAGTACTTC
d_gene: -; j_gene: TRBJ1-6; v_gene: TRBV6-1; abundance: -; CDR3aa: CASSPTDQNSPLHF; CDR3nt: TGTGCCAGCAGCCCGACAGACCAGAATTCACCCCTCCACTTT
d_gene: -; j_gene: TRBJ1-4; v_gene: TRBV20-1; abundance: few; CDR3aa: CSAERTNEKLFF; CDR3nt: TGCAGTGCTGAACGGACTAATGAAAAACTGTTTTTT
d_gene: TRBD1; j_gene: TRBJ1-5; v_gene: TRBV20-1; abundance: -; CDR3aa: CSASGSPGQGIRSNQPQHF; CDR3nt: TGCAGTGCTAGCGGGTCGCCGGGACAGGGAATACGAAGCAATCAGCCCCAGCATTTT
d_gene: TRBD2; j_gene: TRBJ2-3; v_gene: TRBV11-1; abundance: -; CDR3aa: CASSLARLAGVAGTQYF; CDR3nt: TGTGCCAGCAGCTTAGCCCGACTAGCGGGGGTCGCCGGGACGCAGTATTTT
d_gene: TRBD2; j_gene: TRBJ2-7; v_gene: TRBV11-1; abundance: few; CDR3aa: CASSPGLAGHYEQYF; CDR3nt: TGTGCCAGCAGCCCAGGACTAGCGGGGCACTACGAGCAGTACTTC
d_gene: TRBD1; j_gene: TRBJ2-5; v_gene: TRBV7-2; abundance: few; CDR3aa: CASSSRTGGQTQYF; CDR3nt: TGTGCCAGCAGCTCGCGGACAGGGGGGCAGACCCAGTACTTC
d_gene: -; j_gene: TRBJ1-2; v_gene: TRBV6-4; abundance: -; CDR3aa: CASSDSLTDYYGYTF; CDR3nt: TGTGCCAGCAGTGACTCACTGACAGATTACTATGGCTACACCTTC
d_gene: -; j_gene: TRBJ1-2; v_gene: TRBV9; abundance: many; CDR3aa: CASSEDRGIYGYTF; CDR3nt: TGTGCCAGCAGCGAAGACCGGGGAATCTATGGCTACACCTTC
d_gene: TRBD1; j_gene: TRBJ1-1; v_gene: TRBV10-3; abundance: -; CDR3aa: CASRSQGVLSTEAFF; CDR3nt: TGTGCCAGCCGGTCACAGGGGGTTTTGAGCACTGAAGCTTTCTTT
d_gene: -; j_gene: TRBJ2-3; v_gene: TRBV7-2; abundance: -; CDR3aa: CASSAYQGPQYF; CDR3nt: TGTGCCAGCAGCGCATACCAAGGGCCGCAGTATTTT
d_gene: TRBD1; j_gene: TRBJ1-4; v_gene: TRBV27; abundance: -; CDR3aa: CASSPNRGLNEKLFF; CDR3nt: TGTGCCAGCAGTCCTAACAGGGGGCTTAATGAAAAACTGTTTTTT
d_gene: TRBD2; j_gene: TRBJ2-5; v_gene: TRBV6-2/TRBV6-3; abundance: few; CDR3aa: CASKEASGGASVETQYF; CDR3nt: TGTGCCAGCAAGGAGGCTAGCGGGGGGGCTTCTGTAGAGACCCAGTACTTC
d_gene: -; j_gene: TRBJ1-5; v_gene: TRBV12-3/TRBV12-4; abundance: -; CDR3aa: CASTPGAVDQPQHF; CDR3nt: TGTGCCAGCACCCCAGGGGCAGTCGATCAGCCCCAGCATTTT
d_gene: -; j_gene: TRBJ1-1; v_gene: TRBV6-2/TRBV6-3; abundance: few; CDR3aa: CASRDSGTAAFF; CDR3nt: TGTGCCAGCAGAGATTCCGGGACCGCAGCTTTCTTT
d_gene: -; j_gene: TRBJ2-5; v_gene: TRBV4-3; abundance: -; CDR3aa: CASSQDQDRIETQYF; CDR3nt: TGCGCCAGCAGCCAAGATCAAGACAGGATAGAGACCCAGTACTTC
d_gene: TRBD1; j_gene: TRBJ2-3; v_gene: TRBV27; abundance: -; CDR3aa: CASSPGTGAPGADTQYF; CDR3nt: TGTGCCAGCAGTCCCGGGACAGGGGCCCCAGGGGCAGATACGCAGTATTTT
d_gene: -; j_gene: TRBJ2-2; v_gene: TRBV27; abundance: -; CDR3aa: CASSPWGSTGELFF; CDR3nt: TGTGCCAGCAGCCCCTGGGGGTCCACCGGGGAGCTGTTTTTT
d_gene: TRBD2; j_gene: TRBJ2-3; v_gene: TRBV12-5; abundance: -; CDR3aa: CATTTGGAATQYF; CDR3nt: TGTGCTACCACGACGGGGGGGGCGGCTACGCAGTATTTT
d_gene: TRBD1; j_gene: TRBJ1-2; v_gene: TRBV27; abundance: -; CDR3aa: CASTTGTGLYGYTF; CDR3nt: TGTGCCAGCACGACTGGGACAGGGCTCTATGGCTACACCTTC
d_gene: -; j_gene: TRBJ1-5; v_gene: TRBV5-6; abundance: -; CDR3aa: CASSSGKGYSNQPQHF; CDR3nt: TGTGCCAGCAGCTCCGGGAAAGGTTACAGCAATCAGCCCCAGCATTTT
d_gene: TRBD2; j_gene: TRBJ2-7; v_gene: TRBV7-2; abundance: -; CDR3aa: CASSGRLAAEQYF; CDR3nt: TGTGCCAGCAGCGGACGACTAGCGGCCGAGCAGTACTTC
d_gene: -; j_gene: TRBJ1-2; v_gene: TRBV12-3/TRBV12-4; abundance: many; CDR3aa: CASSPRAAWGYTF; CDR3nt: TGTGCCAGCAGTCCACGGGCGGCGTGGGGCTACACCTTC
d_gene: TRBD2; j_gene: TRBJ2-1; v_gene: TRBV12-3/TRBV12-4; abundance: few; CDR3aa: CASSLGTSGGLDNEQFF; CDR3nt: TGTGCCAGCAGTTTAGGGACTAGCGGGGGGTTGGACAATGAGCAGTTCTTC
d_gene: TRBD2; j_gene: TRBJ2-3; v_gene: TRBV3-1; abundance: -; CDR3aa: CASSLSGVRTDTQYF; CDR3nt: TGTGCCAGCAGCCTTAGCGGGGTAAGGACAGATACGCAGTATTTT
d_gene: TRBD2; j_gene: TRBJ2-1; v_gene: TRBV7-7; abundance: -; CDR3aa: CASSTKRGPGNEQFF; CDR3nt: TGTGCTAGCAGCACTAAGCGGGGACCGGGGAATGAGCAGTTCTTC
d_gene: -; j_gene: TRBJ2-7; v_gene: TRBV7-2; abundance: -; CDR3aa: CASSPQASSFYEQYF; CDR3nt: TGTGCCAGCAGCCCCCAGGCTTCAAGTTTCTACGAGCAGTACTTC
d_gene: -; j_gene: TRBJ2-5; v_gene: TRBV4-1; abundance: -; CDR3aa: CAGSHSMETQYF; CDR3nt: TGCGCCGGCAGCCATTCCATGGAGACCCAGTACTTC
d_gene: TRBD2; j_gene: TRBJ2-7; v_gene: TRBV20-1; abundance: -; CDR3aa: CSAEGLAGSYNEQYF; CDR3nt: TGCAGTGCTGAGGGACTAGCGGGATCCTACAATGAGCAGTACTTC
d_gene: TRBD2; j_gene: TRBJ2-3; v_gene: TRBV30; abundance: many; CDR3aa: CAWRTSGATDTQYF; CDR3nt: TGTGCCTGGAGAACTAGCGGGGCGACAGATACGCAGTATTTT
d_gene: -; j_gene: TRBJ2-1; v_gene: TRBV5-4; abundance: many; CDR3aa: CASSLGGGPTYNEQFF; CDR3nt: TGTGCCAGCAGCTTGGGAGGGGGGCCTACCTACAATGAGCAGTTCTTC
d_gene: TRBD1; j_gene: TRBJ2-7; v_gene: TRBV7-2; abundance: few; CDR3aa: CASSMRTGDDEQYF; CDR3nt: TGTGCCAGCAGCATGCGGACAGGGGACGACGAGCAGTACTTC
d_gene: -; j_gene: TRBJ2-3; v_gene: TRBV9; abundance: many; CDR3aa: CASSVAGAPDTQYF; CDR3nt: TGTGCCAGCAGCGTAGCGGGGGCCCCAGATACGCAGTATTTT
d_gene: TRBD1; j_gene: TRBJ2-7; v_gene: TRBV28; abundance: few; CDR3aa: CATGQGVKNEQYF; CDR3nt: TGTGCCACCGGACAGGGGGTGAAGAATGAGCAGTACTTC
d_gene: TRBD1; j_gene: TRBJ1-4; v_gene: TRBV18; abundance: few; CDR3aa: CASSRTGQDEKLFF; CDR3nt: TGTGCCAGCTCACGGACAGGACAGGATGAAAAACTGTTTTTT